The rows below give T cell receptor beta chains drawn from one sample of a study of vaccination and CD4 T cells after COVID-19. What these receptors recognize is not known. Each CDR3 protein gets one entry after TCRdb re-called the PCR reads with MiXCR. Among 13,000 to 15,000 distinct CDR3 sequences listed, about 53% were seen once. Sample: CD4+ T cells from blood, cultured in vitro, taken before SARS-CoV-2 vaccination. The receptors were sampled from a human donor who had recovered from COVID-19. CDR3s include the opening cysteine and the closing phenylalanine or tryptophan. D genes are given only for firm matches. For some rows the clone size is stated as once, few or many, or as a class when expanded; others skip it.

clone size	V gene	J gene	D gene	CDR3 protein	CDR3 DNA
-	TRBV20-1	TRBJ2-1	TRBD2	CSALAGEVYNEQFF	TGCAGTGCCTTAGCGGGAGAAGTCTACAATGAGCAGTTCTTC
-	TRBV7-3	TRBJ2-2	-	CASSFYGGFDGELFF	TGTGCCAGCAGCTTTTACGGCGGCTTTGACGGGGAGCTGTTTTTT
-	TRBV7-8	TRBJ1-1	TRBD1	CASSTRQGANTEAFF	TGTGCCAGCAGCACGAGACAGGGGGCCAACACTGAAGCTTTCTTT
-	TRBV7-2	TRBJ2-2	TRBD2	CASSHTSGRTNTGELFF	TGTGCCAGCAGCCATACTAGCGGGAGAACGAACACCGGGGAGCTGTTTTTT
-	TRBV11-3	TRBJ2-7	-	CASSLEPGYEQYF	TGTGCCAGCAGCTTAGAGCCGGGCTACGAGCAGTACTTC
few	TRBV10-2	TRBJ1-2	TRBD1	CASRESGQGLSYGYTF	TGCGCCAGCAGGGAATCGGGACAGGGACTTTCCTATGGCTACACCTTC
-	TRBV6-1	TRBJ1-6	-	CATRTVNSPLHF	TGTGCCACCAGGACAGTTAATTCACCCCTCCACTTT
-	TRBV6-1	TRBJ1-1	-	CASSRGRGNTEAFF	TGTGCCAGCAGTCGCGGCCGGGGGAACACTGAAGCTTTCTTT
-	TRBV27	TRBJ2-7	-	CASSSHNSYEQYF	TGTGCCAGCAGCTCACATAATTCCTACGAGCAGTACTTC
-	TRBV6-1	TRBJ2-7	-	CASSEGLGGSYEQYF	TGTGCCAGCAGTGAAGGGTTGGGGGGCTCCTACGAGCAGTACTTC
once	TRBV21-1	TRBJ2-1	-	CASPSGEPNNEQFF	TGTGCCAGTCCGAGCGGGGAGCCCAACAATGAGCAGTTCTTC
-	TRBV20-1	TRBJ2-2	-	CSAWRANTGELFF	TGCAGTGCTTGGAGGGCGAACACCGGGGAGCTGTTTTTT
few	TRBV20-1	TRBJ2-5	TRBD2	CSATSGREETQYF	TGCAGTGCCACTAGCGGGAGGGAAGAGACCCAGTACTTC
-	TRBV2	TRBJ2-7	-	CASSQETYEQYF	TGTGCCAGCAGTCAGGAGACCTACGAGCAGTACTTC
-	TRBV15	TRBJ1-2	-	CATSTSNYGYTF	TGTGCCACCAGCACCAGTAACTATGGCTACACCTTC
once	TRBV19	TRBJ2-2	-	CASSMGLGRMTTGELFF	TGTGCCAGTAGTATGGGCCTGGGACGGATGACCACCGGGGAGCTGTTTTTT
-	TRBV6-5	TRBJ2-1	-	CASSYRGDSSYNEQFF	TGTGCCAGCAGTTATCGAGGGGATAGCTCCTACAATGAGCAGTTCTTC
-	TRBV6-2/TRBV6-3	TRBJ2-3	TRBD2	CASRLAGGHTDTQYF	TGTGCCAGCAGACTAGCGGGAGGGCACACAGATACGCAGTATTTT
-	TRBV12-3/TRBV12-4	TRBJ1-4	TRBD1	CASNTGGGEKLFF	TGTGCCAGCAATACAGGGGGCGGGGAAAAACTGTTTTTT